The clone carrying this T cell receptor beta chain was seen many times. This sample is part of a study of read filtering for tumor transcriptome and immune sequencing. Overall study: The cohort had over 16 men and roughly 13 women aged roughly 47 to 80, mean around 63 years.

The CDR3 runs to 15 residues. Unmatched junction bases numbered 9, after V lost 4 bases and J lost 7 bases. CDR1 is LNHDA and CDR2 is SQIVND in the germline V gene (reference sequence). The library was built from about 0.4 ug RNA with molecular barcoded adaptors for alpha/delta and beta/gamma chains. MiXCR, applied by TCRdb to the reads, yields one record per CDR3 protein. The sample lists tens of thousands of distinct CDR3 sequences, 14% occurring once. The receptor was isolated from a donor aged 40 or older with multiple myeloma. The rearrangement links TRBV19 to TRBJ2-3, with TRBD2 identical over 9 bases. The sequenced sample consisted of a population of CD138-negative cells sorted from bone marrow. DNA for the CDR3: TGTGCCAGTAGTAGTCCTAGCGGGACCGCCTATACGCAGTATTTT. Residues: CASSSPSGTAYTQYF.